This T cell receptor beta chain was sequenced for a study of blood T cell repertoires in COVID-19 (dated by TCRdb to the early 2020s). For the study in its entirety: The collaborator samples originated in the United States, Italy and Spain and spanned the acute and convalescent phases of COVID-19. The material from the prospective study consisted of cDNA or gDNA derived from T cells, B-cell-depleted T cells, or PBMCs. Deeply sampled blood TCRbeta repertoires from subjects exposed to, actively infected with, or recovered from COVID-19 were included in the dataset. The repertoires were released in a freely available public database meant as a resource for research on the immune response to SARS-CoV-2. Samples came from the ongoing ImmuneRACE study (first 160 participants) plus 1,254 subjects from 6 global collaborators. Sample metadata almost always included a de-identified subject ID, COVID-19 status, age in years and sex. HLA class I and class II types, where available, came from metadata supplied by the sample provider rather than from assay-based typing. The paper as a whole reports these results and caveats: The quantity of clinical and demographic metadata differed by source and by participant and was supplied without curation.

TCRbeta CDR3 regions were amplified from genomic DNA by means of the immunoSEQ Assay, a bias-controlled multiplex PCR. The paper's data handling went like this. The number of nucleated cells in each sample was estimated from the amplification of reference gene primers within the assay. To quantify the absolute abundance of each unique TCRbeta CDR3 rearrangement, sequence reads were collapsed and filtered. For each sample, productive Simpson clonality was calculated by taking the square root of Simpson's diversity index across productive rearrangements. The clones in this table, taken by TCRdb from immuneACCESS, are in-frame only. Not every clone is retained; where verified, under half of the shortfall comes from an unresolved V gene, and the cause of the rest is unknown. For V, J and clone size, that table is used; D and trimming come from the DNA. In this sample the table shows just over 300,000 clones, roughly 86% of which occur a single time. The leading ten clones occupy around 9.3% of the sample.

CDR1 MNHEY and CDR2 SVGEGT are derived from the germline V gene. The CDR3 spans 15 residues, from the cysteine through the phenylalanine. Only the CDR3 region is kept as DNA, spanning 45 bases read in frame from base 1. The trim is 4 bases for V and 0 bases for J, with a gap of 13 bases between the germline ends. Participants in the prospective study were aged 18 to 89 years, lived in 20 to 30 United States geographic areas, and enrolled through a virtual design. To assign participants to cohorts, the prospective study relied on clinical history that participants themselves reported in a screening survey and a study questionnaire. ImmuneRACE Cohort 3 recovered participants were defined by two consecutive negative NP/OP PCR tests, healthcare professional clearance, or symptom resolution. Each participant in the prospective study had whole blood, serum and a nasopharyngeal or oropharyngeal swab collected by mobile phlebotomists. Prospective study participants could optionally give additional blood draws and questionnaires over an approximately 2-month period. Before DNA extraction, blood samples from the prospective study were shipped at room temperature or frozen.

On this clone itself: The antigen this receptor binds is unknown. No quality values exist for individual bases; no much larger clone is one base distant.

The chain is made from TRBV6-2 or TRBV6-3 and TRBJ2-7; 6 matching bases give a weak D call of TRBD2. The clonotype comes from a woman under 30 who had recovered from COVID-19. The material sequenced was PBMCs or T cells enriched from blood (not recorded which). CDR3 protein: CASSSLIGSSYEQYF. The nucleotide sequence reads TGTGCCAGCAGTTCCTTAATCGGGAGCTCCTACGAGCAGTACTTC.